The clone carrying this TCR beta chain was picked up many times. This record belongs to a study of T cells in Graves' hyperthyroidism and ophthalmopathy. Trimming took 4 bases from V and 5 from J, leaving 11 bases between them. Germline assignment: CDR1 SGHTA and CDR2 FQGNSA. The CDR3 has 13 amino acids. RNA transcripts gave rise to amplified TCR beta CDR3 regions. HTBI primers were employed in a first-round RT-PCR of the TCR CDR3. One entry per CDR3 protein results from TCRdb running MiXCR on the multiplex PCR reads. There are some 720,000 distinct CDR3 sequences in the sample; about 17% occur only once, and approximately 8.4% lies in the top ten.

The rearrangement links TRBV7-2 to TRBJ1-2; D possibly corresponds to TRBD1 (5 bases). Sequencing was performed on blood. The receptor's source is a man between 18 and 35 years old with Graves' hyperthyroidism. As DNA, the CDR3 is TGTGCCAGCAGCTCAGGACGGGGGTATGGCTACACCTTC. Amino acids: CASSSGRGYGYTF.